This T cell receptor beta chain was retrieved from a study of cytomegalovirus exposure and HLA in healthy donors. Study-level findings and limits: Specificity for CMV antigens was confirmed in vitro for a few of the CMV-associated chains.

Primers: 60 Vbeta forward and 13 Jbeta reverse. TCRdb keeps only in-frame clones here, not all; method: immunoSEQ multiplex PCR. The sample consists of roughly 180,000 clones, 65% to 85% of them appearing once. Healthy bone marrow donors supplied every sample. This clone was detected a few times. What it binds is unknown. The junction does not match germline at one end; this may be a read error. Germline-derived CDR1 and CDR2 are SGHTA and FQGNSA. The CDR3 length is 14 residues. The sample consisted of PBMCs. This receptor was identified in a woman aged 50 to 60 in good health and CMV-seropositive. J is TRBJ2-2 and V is TRBV7-2; D not resolved. For the CDR3, the DNA is TGCGCCAGCAGCCGCACGGCGAACACCGGGGAGCTGTTTTTT. This translates into CASSRTANTGELFF. Full variable domain (missing parts from reference TRBV7-2 and TRBJ2-2): GAGVSQSPSNKVTEKGKDVELRCDPISGHTALYWYRQSLGQGLEFLIYFQGNSAPDKSGLPSDRFSAERTGGSVSTLTIQRTQQEDSAVYLCASSRTANTGELFFGEGSRLTVL.